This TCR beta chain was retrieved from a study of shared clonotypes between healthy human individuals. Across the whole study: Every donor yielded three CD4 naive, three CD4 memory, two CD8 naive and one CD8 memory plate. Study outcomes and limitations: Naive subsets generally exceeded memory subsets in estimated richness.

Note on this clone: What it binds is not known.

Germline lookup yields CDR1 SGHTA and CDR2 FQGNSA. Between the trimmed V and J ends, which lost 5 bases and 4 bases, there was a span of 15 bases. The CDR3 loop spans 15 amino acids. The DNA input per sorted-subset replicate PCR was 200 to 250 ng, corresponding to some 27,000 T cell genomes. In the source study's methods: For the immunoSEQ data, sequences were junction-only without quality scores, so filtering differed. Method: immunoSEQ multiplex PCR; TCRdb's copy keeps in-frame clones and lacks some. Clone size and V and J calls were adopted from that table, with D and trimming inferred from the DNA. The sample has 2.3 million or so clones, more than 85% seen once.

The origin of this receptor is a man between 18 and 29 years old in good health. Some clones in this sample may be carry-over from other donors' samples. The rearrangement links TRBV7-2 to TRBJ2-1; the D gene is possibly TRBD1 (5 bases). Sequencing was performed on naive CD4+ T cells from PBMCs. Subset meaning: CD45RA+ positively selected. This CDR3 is CASSLLNRQYNEQFF. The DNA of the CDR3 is TGTGCCAGCAGCCTACTAAACCGACAGTACAATGAGCAGTTCTTC.